The clone carrying this TCR beta chain was seen at least ten times. Its target is unknown. Orbital computed tomography and thyroid ultrasound, together with serum TRAb and thyroxine and clinical symptoms, were used for diagnoses. Fresh peripheral blood, approximately 9.7 ml, was the source of the PBMCs. The TCR beta CDR3 regions underwent amplification using RNA transcripts as the source. First-round RT-PCR targeting the TCR CDR3 was performed with the HTBI primer set. One entry per CDR3 protein, called by TCRdb with MiXCR from the multiplex PCR reads. This sample has hundreds of thousands of distinct CDR3 sequences, with about 13% found just once. The data stem from a study of T cells in Graves' hyperthyroidism and ophthalmopathy. Study results and limitations: Ophthalmopathy stood apart from stable hyperthyroidism in a 13 V-J model. Appearing also in blood were most of the thyroid clonotypes expanded above 0.001.

The sample taken for sequencing was blood. The sequence came from a woman aged 18-29 years with Graves' hyperthyroidism.

The CDR3 here is CASSSGTLPQYF. CDR3 in DNA: TGTGCCAGCAGTTCCGGGACCTTGCCGCAGTACTTC. The chain couples TRBV6-2 or TRBV6-3 to TRBJ2-7; D tentatively fits TRBD1 or TRBD2 (5 bases each). The CDR3 consists of 12 residues. V gave up 4 bases and J gave up 9 bases, with 13 bases separating them. Germline V gives CDR1 MNHEY, CDR2 SVGEGT.